The 20 T cell receptor beta chains presented below share a single source sample, sequenced in a study of CD4 and CD8 cells across lung adenocarcinoma regions (dated by TCRdb to about 2018). Library preparation was by PCR. The sequencing machine was a HiSeq X Ten. Using fastp trimming at Q25 and MiXCR clonotype assembly, TCRdb reanalyzed the public sequencing data and kept in-frame beta chains. Here each entry gathers all rows of one CDR3 protein and keeps the most common genes and DNA. Counted in this sample were fewer than 10,000 distinct CDR3 sequences; about 56% of them appeared once. The ten largest clones take up 20% of the sample. The sample was CD8+ T cells from the center of a lung tumor. The cell subset or site label on this specimen signifies: tumor center region. These receptors originate from a female donor with lung adenocarcinoma. The CD4 and CD8 labels of this study may be unreliable.

This clonotype ranks as medium-sized (0.01 to 0.1%). The gene calls are TRBV6-1 and TRBJ2-4, with TRBD1 matching over 8 bases. The end of the DNA fits TRBJ2-3 better, so the J call may be wrong. CDR3 size: 14 residues. Germline V gene sequence: CDR1 MNHNS, CDR2 SASEGT. The CDR3 loop is CASSGQTGANTQYF. The CDR3 DNA is TGTGCCAGCAGTGGGCAGACAGGGGCAAATACGCAGTATTTT.

A few counts support this clonotype. The chain combines TRBV14 with TRBJ2-1; no definite D call. V gave up 2 bases and J gave up 13 bases, with 18 bases separating them. The CDR3 has 14 amino acids. Germline V CDR1 and CDR2: SGHDN, FVKESK. CDR3 nucleotide sequence: TGTGCCAGCAGCCAATATGGGGAACAAGAGACCCAGTTCTTC. This encodes CASSQYGEQETQFF.

V usage is TRBV6-1 and J usage is TRBJ2-4; TRBD1 or TRBD2 may be the D gene (6 bases each). The last part of the DNA fits TRBJ2-5 better; the J call may be wrong. Germline V lookup: CDR1 MNHNS, CDR2 SASEGT. This CDR3 comprises 16 residues. The DNA for the CDR3 is TGTGCCTGCGCGGACCGGGGGCCGGGAGTGGGAGAGACCCAGTACTTC. As protein: CACADRGPGVGETQYF.

This chain uses TRBV9 with TRBJ2-5; 10 bases map to TRBD2. Matching the DNA end better, TRBJ2-7 makes the J call doubtful. The germline CDR1 and CDR2 sequences are SGDLS and YYNGEE. The CDR3 length is 17 residues. The DNA of the CDR3 is TGTGCCAGCAGCGTAGATCCTAGCGGGGGATCTTCCTACGAGCAGTACTTC. This translates into CASSVDPSGGSSYEQYF.

A word on this clonotype: At one end the junction does not follow the germline gene, possibly because of a read error. The chain is built from TRBV11-1 and TRBJ2-3; D gene unclear. Per germline, CDR1 SGHAT and CDR2 FQDESV (reference sequence). This CDR3 has 15 residues. CDR3 sequence reads: CASSLWGPAEDTQYF. CDR3 nucleotide sequence: TGTGCCAGCAGCTTATGGGGTCCAGCCGAAGACACTCAGTATTTC.

This clonotype was recorded a few times. The chain recombines TRBV6-1 with TRBJ2-7; 7 nucleotides line up with TRBD1. With V trimmed by 6 bases and J by 3 bases, 8 bases remained unmatched. Germline loops: CDR1 MNHNS, CDR2 SASEGT. The CDR3 is 14 residues long. CDR3 sequence reads: CASSVGQALYEQYF. CDR3 in DNA: TGTGCCAGCAGCGTAGGACAGGCACTCTACGAGCAGTACTTC.

There are many counts of this clonotype. The J gene is TRBJ2-4, the V gene TRBV5-8; 12 bases line up with TRBD1. The V segment lost 7 bases and the J segment 8 bases; nucleotides outside the gene matches: 10. Germline CDR1 reads SGHTS; CDR2 reads YDEGEE. This CDR3 comprises 15 residues. The CDR3 bases are TGTGCCAGCGTATTGACCGGGACAGGGGGCGACATTCAGTACTTC. It translates to CASVLTGTGGDIQYF.

On this clonotype: Because the CDR3's place on the DNA is in doubt, the DNA is left out and the CDR3 is given as listed by TCRdb. The chain carries TRBV11-1 and TRBJ2-3. The CDR3 totals 15 residues, both ends included. Germline-derived CDR1 and CDR2 are SGHAT and FQDESV (reference sequence). CDR3: CASSLWGPGADVQYF.

The chain couples TRBV20-1 to TRBJ1-4, with D maybe TRBD1 (6 bases). This CDR3 contains 14 residues. Trimming left V 8 bases short and J 4 bases short, with 17 bases between. The germline V gene has CDR1 DFQATT and CDR2 SNEGSKA (reference sequence). CDR3 amino acids: CSTPETGLNEKLFF. The CDR3 DNA is TGCAGTACCCCCGAGACAGGACTTAATGAAAAACTGTTTTTT.

V and J are TRBV27 and TRBJ1-4; D is unresolved. CDR3 length: 15 residues. Looked up from germline, CDR1 is MNHEY and CDR2 is SMNVEV (reference sequence). V lost 3 bases to trimming and J lost 0 bases, with 8 bases between them. The DNA for the CDR3 is TGTGCCAGCAGTTTCAACCCGGCAACTAATGAAAAACTGTTTTTT. It specifies CASSFNPATNEKLFF.

A remark on this clonotype: Germline is not matched at one junction end, which may reflect a read error. The chain recombines TRBV11-2 with TRBJ2-4; TRBD1 might be the D (5 bases). Per the germline V gene, CDR1 is SGHAT and CDR2 is FQNNGV. CDR3 length equals 15 residues. The CDR3, as DNA: TGTGCCAGCGGCTTGGGGCTGTGGGCCAAAGACATTCAGTACTTC. Amino acids: CASGLGLWAKDIQYF.

This clonotype came up many times. The chain employs TRBV5-4 and TRBJ2-7, with TRBD2 identical over 7 bases. The CDR3 covers 15 residues. J was trimmed by 4 bases and V by 5 bases; bases with no gene match: 12. Looked up from germline, CDR1 is SGHNT and CDR2 is YYREEE (reference sequence). The CDR3 loop reads CASRAGSGDFYEQYF. The CDR3 bases are TGTGCCAGCAGGGCGGGAAGCGGGGACTTTTACGAGCAGTACTTC.

The chain has TRBV6-1 and TRBJ2-1; maybe TRBD2 (7 bases). Germline V gene sequence: CDR1 MNHNS, CDR2 SASEGT. The V end lost 7 bases, the J end lost 13 bases, and 29 bases lay between the germline ends. CDR3 length: 16 residues. Here the CDR3 DNA reads TGTGCCAGCACGGGGCTCGGGGGCCGGGGGGAAGAGATTCAGTTCTTC. It translates to CASTGLGGRGEEIQFF.

The rearrangement links TRBV5-8 to TRBJ1-1; the match to TRBD1 covers 8 bases. Losses at the gene ends were 4 bases for V and 0 bases for J; bases not matched to a gene: 5. This CDR3 is 15 amino acids long. The germline V gene encodes CDR1 SGHTS and CDR2 YDEGEE. CDR3: CASSGGTGVNTEAFF. The CDR3 DNA follows: TGTGCCAGCAGCGGAGGGACAGGTGTGAACACTGAAGCTTTCTTT.

The sample holds one count of this clonotype. An end of the junction differs from the germline gene, which may be a read error. V gene TRBV11-2 combines with J gene TRBJ2-1; 8 nucleotides match TRBD2. The CDR3 length is 15 residues. Germline CDR1 SGHAT, CDR2 FQNNGV. The CDR3 loop is CARGLGGGAQETQYF. In nucleotides, the CDR3 is TGTGCCAGGGGGCTCGGGGGGGGGGCCCAAGAGACCCAGTATTTC. Combining the CDR3 with reference TRBV11-2 and TRBJ2-1 gives the whole variable domain EAGVAQSPRYKIIEKRQSVAFWCNPISGHATLYWYQQILGQGPKLLIQFQNNGVVDDSQLPKDRFSAERLKGVDSTLKIQPAKLEDSAVYLCARGLGGGAQETQYFGPGTRLTVL.

This clonotype was counted a few times. This chain links TRBV19 with TRBJ2-1; no firm D call. This CDR3 contains 15 residues. V gave up 3 bases and J gave up 1 base, with 10 bases separating them. Germline V gene sequence: CDR1 LNHDA, CDR2 SQIVND (reference sequence). The CDR3: CASSIVDGSYNEQFF. Here the CDR3 DNA reads TGTGCCAGTAGTATTGTGGATGGGTCCTACAATGAGCAGTTCTTC.

The genes are TRBV7-2 and TRBJ2-5; D may correspond to TRBD1 or TRBD2 (6 bases each). Looked up from germline, CDR1 is SGHTA and CDR2 is FQGNSA. The length of the CDR3 is 14 residues. The CDR3 nucleotides read TGTGCGGGGACCGGGGGCGGTGGCCAAGAGACCCAGTACTTC. Translation gives CAGTGGGGQETQYF. Supplemented by reference TRBV7-2 and TRBJ2-5, the full variable domain reads GAGVSQSPSNKVTEKGKDVELRCDPISGHTALYWYRQSLGQGLEFLIYFQGNSAPDKSGLPSDRFSAERTGGSVSTLTIQRTQQEDSAVYLCAGTGGGGQETQYFGPGTRLLVL.

V usage is TRBV6-1 and J usage is TRBJ2-3, with TRBD2 matching over 12 bases. V was clipped by 4 bases and J by 4 bases; unmatched bases: 9. The CDR3 runs 17 residues. Germline CDR1 reads MNHNS; CDR2 reads SASEGT. The CDR3 loop reads CASSGTTSGSVADTQYF. The CDR3 nucleotides are TGTGCCAGCAGTGGGACGACTAGCGGGAGTGTTGCAGATACGCAGTATTTT.

The chain uses TRBV10-3 and TRBJ2-5; TRBD1 is a possible D gene (7 bases). The CDR3 consists of 14 residues. Germline lookup yields CDR1 ENHRY and CDR2 SYGVKD. The CDR3 sequence is CAGQGGRDPDTQYF. CDR3 coding DNA: TGTGCGGGGCAGGGGGGCCGGGACCCAGATACCCAGTACTTC.

Of note for this clonotype: One end of the junction fails to match germline, which may point to a read error. J is TRBJ2-3 and V is TRBV7-9, with no clear D. The CDR3 extends over 16 amino acids. Germline CDR1 SEHNR, CDR2 FQNEAQ (reference sequence). CDR3 DNA: TGTGCCAGCAGCGGCATTGCACCTCCTTGCTCCTACGACCAGACTTTT. As protein: CASSGIAPPCSYDQTF.